This section outlines one T cell receptor (beta chain) sequence together with its context. The clone's antigen remains unknown. No base-level quality is on record; no much larger clone is a single base apart. TCRbeta CDR3 regions were amplified from genomic DNA by means of the immunoSEQ Assay, a bias-controlled multiplex PCR. In the original analysis: Within the assay, amplification of reference gene primers was used to estimate how many nucleated cells each sample contained. To quantify the absolute abundance of each unique TCRbeta CDR3 rearrangement, sequence reads were collapsed and filtered. For each sample, productive Simpson clonality was calculated as the square root of Simpson's diversity index over productive rearrangements. TCRdb's version of the immuneACCESS table is confined to in-frame rearrangements and falls short of the full clone set. An unresolved V gene accounts for under half of the shortfall where checked; the remainder is of unknown origin. The V and J calls and the clone size are those of that table, but D and trimming were determined from the DNA. The table for this sample lists around 140,000 clones; roughly four fifths of them were counted only once. The ten most abundant clones make up about 2.2% of the sample.

The data originate from a study of blood T cell repertoires in COVID-19 (dated by TCRdb to the early 2020s). Regarding the study in general: Collaborator samples came from the United States, Italy and Spain and covered acute and convalescent phases of COVID-19. The material from the prospective study consisted of cDNA or gDNA derived from T cells, B-cell-depleted T cells, or PBMCs. Subjects who had been exposed to COVID-19, were actively infected with it, or had recovered from it provided the deeply sampled blood TCRbeta repertoires that made up the dataset. The repertoires were released in a freely available public database meant as a resource for research on the immune response to SARS-CoV-2. Samples were obtained from the ongoing ImmuneRACE study (first 160 participants) and from approximately 1,200 subjects provided by 6 global collaborators. Nearly every sample came with metadata listing a de-identified subject ID, COVID-19 status, age in years and sex. Where available, HLA class I and class II types were obtained from metadata supplied by the sample provider rather than from assay-based typing. Overall study outcomes, separate from this receptor: How much clinical and demographic metadata was included differed by source and by participant, and the metadata was provided uncurated.

The germline ends are 8 bases apart after V is trimmed by 2 bases and J by 4 bases. Via the germline V gene, CDR1 is KGHDR and CDR2 SFDVKD. The CDR3 has 14 amino acids, counting the end cysteine and phenylalanine. CDR3 DNA is the only sequence kept; it has 42 bases, read in frame from the first base. Participants in the prospective study were aged 18 to 89 years, lived in some 24 United States geographic areas, and enrolled through a virtual design. In the prospective study, participants were assigned to cohorts based on the clinical history participants reported in a screening survey and a study questionnaire. In the prospective study, mobile phlebotomists collected whole blood, serum and a nasopharyngeal or oropharyngeal swab from each participant. Participants in the prospective study had the option to provide additional blood draws and questionnaires over a roughly 2-month period. Before DNA extraction, prospective study blood samples were shipped either frozen or at room temperature.

The clonotype was recovered from a man aged 35 to 55 with acute COVID-19. The sample comprised PBMCs or T cells enriched from blood (not recorded which). The V gene is TRBV24-1 and the J gene is TRBJ1-5; TRBD1 is perhaps the D gene, given 5 matching bases. The CDR3 reads as follows: CATSDSQVNQPQHF. The nucleotides read TGTGCCACCAGTGATTCACAGGTGAATCAGCCCCAGCATTTT.